This entry lists 19 T cell receptor beta chains sequenced from one sample in a study of T cell responses to AZD1222 COVID-19 vaccine. Sequencing was performed with immunoSEQ multiplex PCR; in TCRdb, only in-frame clones are kept and a portion is missing. The sample carries about 110,000 clones, roughly 86% recorded once. Here the sequenced sample was peripheral blood, taken on day 0 of MenACWY control vaccination. The origin of the receptors is an adult in good health.

This chain links TRBV9 with TRBJ1-1; D is uncertain. The germline V gene encodes CDR1 SGDLS and CDR2 YYNGEE. The V end lost 0 bases, the J end lost 11 bases, and 17 bases lay between the germline ends. This CDR3 spans 14 amino acids. The DNA of the CDR3 is TGTGCCAGCAGCGTAGATTTTGGGAGCGACCAGGCTTTCTTT. Translating gives CASSVDFGSDQAFF.

The chain joins TRBV5-1 to TRBJ1-3, with D possibly TRBD1 on 6 matching bases. The V end lost 7 bases, the J end lost 11 bases, and 19 bases lay between the germline ends. The CDR3 consists of 13 residues. Germline CDR1 is SGHRS and CDR2 is YFSETQ. The CDR3 here is CASSPEQGTAIYF. The CDR3 bases are TGCGCCAGCTCGCCTGAACAGGGTACCGCCATATATTTT.

This clone was counted once. The V gene is TRBV7-9, the J gene TRBJ1-6; D is possibly TRBD1 (5 bases). The CDR3 is 14 residues long. CDR1 SEHNR and CDR2 FQNEAQ come from the germline V gene (reference sequence). V dropped 1 base and J dropped 9 bases, with 10 bases sitting between them. CDR3 amino acids: CASSLGGVGSPLHF. The CDR3 DNA sequence: TGTGCCAGCAGCTTAGGGGGGGTAGGTTCACCCCTCCACTTT. The full variable domain, completed using reference TRBV7-9 and TRBJ1-6, is DTGVSQNPRHKITKRGQNVTFRCDPISEHNRLYWYRQTLGQGPEFLTYFQNEAQLEKSRLLSDRFSAERPKGSFSTLEIQRTEQGDSAMYLCASSLGGVGSPLHFGNGTRLTVT.

J is TRBJ2-2 and V is TRBV7-3, with TRBD1 as a possible D gene (6 bases). Trimming cost V 3 bases and J 1 base, with 6 bases left between them. The CDR3 is 14 amino acids. Germline CDR1 SGHTA, CDR2 FQGTGA. The CDR3 nucleotides read TGTGCCAGCAGCTTGGGACAGAACACCGGGGAGCTGTTTTTT. It is translated as CASSLGQNTGELFF.

In this sample, this clone turned up many times. The chain has TRBV4-3 and TRBJ1-5; no clear D gene. The V end lost 0 bases, the J end lost 9 bases, and 12 bases lay between the germline ends. Germline CDR1 reads LGHNA; CDR2 reads YSLEER. This CDR3 contains 14 residues. The CDR3: CASSQDSSRRPQHF. CDR3 DNA: TGCGCCAGCAGCCAAGATTCTTCCCGGAGGCCCCAGCATTTT.

The rearrangement uses TRBV4-3 and TRBJ1-1; no definite D call. The V gene lost 0 bases and the J gene lost 1 base, with 9 bases spanning the gap. Germline values: CDR1 LGHNA, CDR2 YSLEER. The CDR3 consists of 15 residues. CDR3 region: CASSQDMEGNTEAFF. DNA for the CDR3: TGCGCCAGCAGCCAAGACATGGAGGGGAACACTGAAGCTTTCTTT.

Concerning this clone itself: The junction departs from the called germline gene at one end, perhaps through a read error. The gene calls are TRBV29-1 and TRBJ1-2; D is possibly TRBD1 (5 bases). In germline, CDR1 is SQVTM, CDR2 ANQGSEA. The CDR3 covers 12 residues. This CDR3 is CSVEGAGDRNLF. The CDR3 DNA reads as TGCAGCGTTGAAGGAGCGGGGGACCGAAACCTCTTC.

The rearrangement uses TRBV9 and TRBJ2-2, with D uncertain. V was clipped by 3 bases and J by 5 bases, with 11 bases between them. CDR3 length equals 14 residues. CDR1 is SGDLS and CDR2 is YYNGEE in the germline V gene. DNA of the CDR3: TGTGCCAGCAGCGCCCGGACGGAGACCGGGGAGCTGTTTTTT. It is translated as CASSARTETGELFF.

The chain recombines TRBV3-1 (or the pseudogene TRBV3-2) with TRBJ2-7; D unclear. The CDR3 has 14 residues. Germline V CDR1 and CDR2: LGHDT, YNNKEL (reference sequence). Trimming took off 4 bases at V and 3 bases at J, with 13 bases between the two ends. The CDR3 nucleotides are TGTGCCAGCAGCCTCGGACGGAGATTCTACGAGCAGTACTTC. It translates to CASSLGRRFYEQYF.

Only one count was recorded for this clone. The V and J genes are TRBV5-4 and TRBJ1-4; D remains unclear. Germline loops: CDR1 SGHNT, CDR2 YYREEE (reference sequence). The V and J ends lost 1 base and 5 bases respectively, with 9 bases between them. The CDR3 extends over 14 amino acids. CDR3 DNA: TGTGCCAGCAGCTTGCGCGCCGCCAATGAAAAACTGTTTTTT. Translated, it gives CASSLRAANEKLFF. The variable domain in full, with the rest retrieved from reference TRBV5-4 and TRBJ1-4, is ETGVTQSPTHLIKTRGQQVTLRCSSQSGHNTVSWYQQALGQGPQFIFQYYREEENGRGNFPPRFSGLQFPNYSSELNVNALELDDSALYLCASSLRAANEKLFFGSGTQLSVL.

V usage is TRBV6-4 and J usage is TRBJ1-6; D gene uncertain. This CDR3 region has 13 residues. Trimming took off 3 bases at V and 10 bases at J, with 10 bases between the two ends. Germline CDR1 and CDR2: MRHNA and SNTAGT. The CDR3 nucleotides are TGTGCCAGCAGTGAAATTCCTGGCTCACCCCTCCACTTT. It translates to CASSEIPGSPLHF.

This chain links TRBV9 with TRBJ1-6; 8 positions agree with TRBD1. CDR3 length: 15 residues. CDR1 and CDR2 from the germline V gene are SGDLS and YYNGEE. Trimming removed 3 bases from V and 6 bases from J; junction bases left unmatched: 5. CDR3 sequence reads: CASSAATGGNSPLHF. DNA of the CDR3: TGTGCCAGCAGCGCGGCCACAGGGGGTAATTCACCCCTCCACTTT.

The V and J genes are TRBV7-9 and TRBJ2-1, with TRBD2 identical over 12 bases. Trimming cost V 4 bases and J 3 bases; bases outside gene matches: 1. Germline lookup yields CDR1 SEHNR and CDR2 FQNEAQ (reference sequence). CDR3 length: 15 amino acids. CDR3 DNA: TGTGCCAGCAGCTCACTAGCGGGGGGCTACAATGAGCAGTTCTTC. Translated: CASSSLAGGYNEQFF.

V usage is TRBV7-2 and J usage is TRBJ2-7, with D perhaps matching TRBD2 (5 bases). V lost 1 base to trimming and J lost 4 bases, with 14 bases between them. Germline CDR1 and CDR2: SGHTA and FQGNSA. The CDR3 has 15 residues. CDR3 nucleotides: TGTGCCAGCAGCTTAGGAGGACTTGCGTCGTACGAGCAGTACTTC. Encoded protein: CASSLGGLASYEQYF.

This chain joins TRBV28 and TRBJ1-2; possibly TRBD1 for D (6 bases). The CDR3 contains 15 residues. Germline CDR1 reads MDHEN; CDR2 reads SYDVKM. Between the trimmed V and J ends, which lost 7 bases and 4 bases, there was a span of 19 bases. CDR3 protein: CASTSWGGGVYGYTF. CDR3 sequence (DNA): TGTGCCAGCACCTCGTGGGGCGGGGGCGTCTATGGCTACACCTTC.

J is TRBJ2-7 and V is TRBV11-1; D may be TRBD2 (6 bases). Germline values: CDR1 SGHAT, CDR2 FQDESV (reference sequence). V was pared by 5 bases and J by 7 bases, with 18 bases between. The CDR3 totals 14 residues. The CDR3 reads CASSLGSQLREQYF. The CDR3 bases are TGTGCCAGCAGCCTCGGGAGTCAGTTGCGAGAGCAGTACTTC.

The rearrangement joins TRBV2 to TRBJ2-7; D remains unclear. Looked up from germline, CDR1 is SNHLY and CDR2 is FYNNEI. V lost 5 bases to trimming and J lost 0 bases, with 5 bases between them. The length of the CDR3 is 12 residues. The CDR3 sequence is CASSKDSYEQYF. CDR3 in DNA: TGTGCCAGCAGTAAGGACTCCTACGAGCAGTACTTC.

The J gene is TRBJ1-2, the V gene TRBV12-3 or TRBV12-4; D not resolved. The CDR3 runs 13 residues. V lost 5 bases and J lost 8, with 15 bases in between. The CDR3 spells CASSAPSGEGYTF. Here the CDR3 DNA reads TGTGCCAGCAGTGCCCCATCCGGAGAAGGCTACACCTTC.

The J gene is TRBJ2-6, the V gene TRBV28, with D unresolved. This CDR3 has 15 amino acids. Germline CDR1 is MDHEN and CDR2 is SYDVKM. V lost 4 bases and J 2 bases, leaving 9 bases between the germline ends. CDR3 DNA: TGTGCCAGCAGTTCCGGAACGGCTGGGGCCAACGTCCTGACTTTC. This encodes CASSSGTAGANVLTF.